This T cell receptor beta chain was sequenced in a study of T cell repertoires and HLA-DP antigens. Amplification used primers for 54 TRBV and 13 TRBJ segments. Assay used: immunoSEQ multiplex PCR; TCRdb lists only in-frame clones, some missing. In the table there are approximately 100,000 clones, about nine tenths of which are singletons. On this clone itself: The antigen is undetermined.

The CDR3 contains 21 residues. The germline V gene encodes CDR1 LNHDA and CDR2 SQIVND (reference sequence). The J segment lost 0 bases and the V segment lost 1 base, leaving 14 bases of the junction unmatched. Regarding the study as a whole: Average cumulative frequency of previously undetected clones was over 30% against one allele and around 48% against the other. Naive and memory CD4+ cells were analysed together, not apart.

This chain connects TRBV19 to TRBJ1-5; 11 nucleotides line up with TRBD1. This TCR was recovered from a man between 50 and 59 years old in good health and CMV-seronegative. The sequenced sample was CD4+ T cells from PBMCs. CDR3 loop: CASSIGAIWDRGSYSNQPQHF. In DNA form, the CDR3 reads TGTGCCAGTAGTATAGGGGCAATCTGGGACAGGGGGTCCTATAGCAATCAGCCCCAGCATTTT.